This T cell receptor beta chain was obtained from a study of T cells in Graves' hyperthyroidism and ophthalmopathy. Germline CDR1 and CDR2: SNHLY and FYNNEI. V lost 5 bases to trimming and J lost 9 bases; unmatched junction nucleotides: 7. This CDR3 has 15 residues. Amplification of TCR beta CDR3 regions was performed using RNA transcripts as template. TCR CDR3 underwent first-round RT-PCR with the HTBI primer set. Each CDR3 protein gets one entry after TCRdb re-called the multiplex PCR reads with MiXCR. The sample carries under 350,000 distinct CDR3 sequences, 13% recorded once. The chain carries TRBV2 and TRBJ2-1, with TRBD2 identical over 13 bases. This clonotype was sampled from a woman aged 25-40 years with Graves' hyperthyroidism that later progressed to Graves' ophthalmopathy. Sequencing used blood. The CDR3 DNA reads TGTGCCAGCAGTCCAGGACTAGCGGGAGCTAGTGAGCAGTTCTTC. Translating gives CASSPGLAGASEQFF.